A selection of T cell receptor beta chains follows, all from one sample in a study of T-cell reconstitution after alpha-beta-depleted transplantation in children. TCRdb reprocessed the PCR reads with MiXCR, giving one entry per CDR3 protein. This sample has 190,000 or so distinct CDR3 sequences; approximately 6.8% occur once, and the top ten carry approximately 4.1%. Sequences were derived from PBMCs, sampled before TCRalphabeta/CD19-depleted stem cell transplant. Receptors originate from a girl in the first two years of life with combined immunodeficiency, due to receive a stem cell transplant. The CDR3 runs from the conserved cysteine through the conserved F or W. Fields, in order: V gene, clone size, J gene, CDR3 protein. Some rows mark clone size as missing; the rest say once, few, many or name a class of expanded clone.

v_gene: TRBV6-5; abundance: many; j_gene: TRBJ2-3; CDR3aa: CASSSWTGPTDTQYF
v_gene: TRBV29-1; abundance: few; j_gene: TRBJ2-7; CDR3aa: CSAALEREIPTEQYF
v_gene: TRBV29-1; abundance: many; j_gene: TRBJ2-2; CDR3aa: CSVEIGTSGRAGELFF
v_gene: TRBV3-1; abundance: many; j_gene: TRBJ2-1; CDR3aa: CASSQIWENEQFF
v_gene: TRBV7-2; abundance: many; j_gene: TRBJ1-1; CDR3aa: CASSLYPSDRGRAFF
v_gene: TRBV9; abundance: many; j_gene: TRBJ2-1; CDR3aa: CASRPSDSSYNEQFF
v_gene: TRBV7-2; abundance: many; j_gene: TRBJ2-2; CDR3aa: CASRGEMGTGELFF
v_gene: TRBV7-6; abundance: many; j_gene: TRBJ1-5; CDR3aa: CASSPKPDRVHQPQHF
v_gene: TRBV20-1; abundance: many; j_gene: TRBJ1-1; CDR3aa: CSARDVRGWGTEAFF
v_gene: TRBV9; abundance: NA; j_gene: TRBJ2-1; CDR3aa: CASSVQAMSSYNEQFF
v_gene: TRBV7-9; abundance: many; j_gene: TRBJ2-1; CDR3aa: CASSLYREGPEQFF
v_gene: TRBV28; abundance: many; j_gene: TRBJ2-5; CDR3aa: CASSSRGGQGAQTQYF
v_gene: TRBV6-2/TRBV6-3; abundance: many; j_gene: TRBJ2-5; CDR3aa: CASSYLRGTGDYETQYF
v_gene: TRBV12-3/TRBV12-4; abundance: NA; j_gene: TRBJ1-4; CDR3aa: CASGSGVGLANEKLFF
v_gene: TRBV27; abundance: NA; j_gene: TRBJ1-2; CDR3aa: CASSFAGDYGYTF
v_gene: TRBV7-6; abundance: many; j_gene: TRBJ2-7; CDR3aa: CASSLPPGTGKYEQYF
v_gene: TRBV24-1; abundance: many; j_gene: TRBJ2-7; CDR3aa: CATSDPNSPYEQYF
v_gene: TRBV11-2; abundance: many; j_gene: TRBJ1-6; CDR3aa: CASSHGPYNSPLHF
v_gene: TRBV27; abundance: many; j_gene: TRBJ2-1; CDR3aa: CASSSGTSGSYNEQFF
v_gene: TRBV15; abundance: many; j_gene: TRBJ1-2; CDR3aa: CATRETGTAYGYTF
v_gene: TRBV6-5; abundance: few; j_gene: TRBJ2-2; CDR3aa: CASSYRAVGAITGELFF
v_gene: TRBV7-6; abundance: many; j_gene: TRBJ2-2; CDR3aa: CASSPSTGANGELFF
v_gene: TRBV24-1; abundance: many; j_gene: TRBJ2-7; CDR3aa: CATSFSDEQYF
v_gene: TRBV4-2; abundance: NA; j_gene: TRBJ2-3; CDR3aa: CASSPQHADSTYTDTQYF
v_gene: TRBV12-5; abundance: many; j_gene: TRBJ2-7; CDR3aa: CASGFWGKGSYEQYF
v_gene: TRBV12-3/TRBV12-4; abundance: many; j_gene: TRBJ2-1; CDR3aa: CASSFNSGGAYFEQFF
v_gene: TRBV3-1; abundance: many; j_gene: TRBJ2-1; CDR3aa: CASSQETRTNEQFF
v_gene: TRBV29-1; abundance: many; j_gene: TRBJ2-5; CDR3aa: CSVAWSGGWVETQYF
v_gene: TRBV7-9; abundance: many; j_gene: TRBJ2-1; CDR3aa: CASSPSRDVFDEQFF
v_gene: TRBV15; abundance: many; j_gene: TRBJ2-3; CDR3aa: CATSSGTLSTDTQYF
v_gene: TRBV7-2; abundance: many; j_gene: TRBJ2-1; CDR3aa: CASSLALAGGSFF
v_gene: TRBV29-1; abundance: many; j_gene: TRBJ2-7; CDR3aa: CSVGASGNYVQYF
v_gene: TRBV20-1; abundance: many; j_gene: TRBJ2-7; CDR3aa: CSAVTVDEQYF
v_gene: TRBV29-1; abundance: many; j_gene: TRBJ1-2; CDR3aa: CSVEEAEPLLAF
v_gene: TRBV20-1; abundance: many; j_gene: TRBJ1-6; CDR3aa: CSARGTANSPLHF
v_gene: TRBV2; abundance: many; j_gene: TRBJ2-7; CDR3aa: CASSESQDPYEQYF
v_gene: TRBV7-9; abundance: few; j_gene: TRBJ2-7; CDR3aa: CASSFGLAGENEQYF
v_gene: TRBV7-8; abundance: many; j_gene: TRBJ2-3; CDR3aa: CASRPDRGWDTQYF
v_gene: TRBV15; abundance: many; j_gene: TRBJ2-2; CDR3aa: CATSMEVSTGELFF
v_gene: TRBV12-3/TRBV12-4; abundance: many; j_gene: TRBJ2-2; CDR3aa: CASSPQLAVRTGELFF
v_gene: TRBV7-9; abundance: many; j_gene: TRBJ2-3; CDR3aa: CASSWEGPPDTQYF
v_gene: TRBV4-3; abundance: few; j_gene: TRBJ1-2; CDR3aa: CASSQDMFRTGTYGYTF
v_gene: TRBV9; abundance: many; j_gene: TRBJ2-1; CDR3aa: CASSVVPGLGQFF